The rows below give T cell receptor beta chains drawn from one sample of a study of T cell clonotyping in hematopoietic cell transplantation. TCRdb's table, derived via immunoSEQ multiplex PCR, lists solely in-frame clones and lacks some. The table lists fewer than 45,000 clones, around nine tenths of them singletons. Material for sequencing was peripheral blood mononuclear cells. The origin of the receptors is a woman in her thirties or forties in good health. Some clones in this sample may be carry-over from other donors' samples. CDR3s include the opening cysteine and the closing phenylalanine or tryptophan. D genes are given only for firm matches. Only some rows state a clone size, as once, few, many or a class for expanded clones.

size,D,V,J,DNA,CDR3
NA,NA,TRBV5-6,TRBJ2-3,TGTGCCAGCAGCTTGGGGCCGACAGACACAGATACGCAGTATTTT,CASSLGPTDTDTQYF
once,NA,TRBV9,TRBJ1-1,TGTGCCAGCAGCGTAGCTTCGGGGGAAGGGACTGAAGCTTTCTTT,CASSVASGEGTEAFF
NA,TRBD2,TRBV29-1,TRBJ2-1,TGCAGCGTTGCCGGGACTAGTCTAAGTGAGCAGTTCTTC,CSVAGTSLSEQFF
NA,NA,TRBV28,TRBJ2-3,TGTGCCAGCAGTAGTGGGGGGGATACGCAGTATTTT,CASSSGGDTQYF
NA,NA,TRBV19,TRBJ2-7,TGTGCCAGTAGTATACAGGAGTCTAGGGTCTACGAGCAGTACTTC,CASSIQESRVYEQYF
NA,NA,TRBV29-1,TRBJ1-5,TGCAGCGTTGAACAGCACAATCAGCCCCAGCATTTT,CSVEQHNQPQHF
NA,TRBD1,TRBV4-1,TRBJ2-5,TGCGCCAGCAGCCGGAGGACAGGGGAGCGGGAGACCCAGTACTTC,CASSRRTGERETQYF
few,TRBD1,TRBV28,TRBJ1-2,TGTGCCAGCAATCAAGGGGGCCGCATCTATGGCTACACCTTC,CASNQGGRIYGYTF
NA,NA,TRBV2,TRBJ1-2,TGTGCCAGCAGTGCAAGAGTTGCTAACTATGGCTACACCTTC,CASSARVANYGYTF
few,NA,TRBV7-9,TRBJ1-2,TGTGCCAGCAGCTTACCAGGGACCTATGGCTACACCTTC,CASSLPGTYGYTF
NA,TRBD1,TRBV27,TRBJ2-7,TGTGCCAGCAGTGTCCGAGGGACAGGGGAGCCCTACGAGCAGTACTTC,CASSVRGTGEPYEQYF
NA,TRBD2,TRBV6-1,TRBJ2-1,TGTGCCAGCAGTGATTCCGGCGGGAGGGTGGACAATGAGCAGTTCTTC,CASSDSGGRVDNEQFF
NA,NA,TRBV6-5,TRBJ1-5,TGTGCCAGCAGTTACACCAGGGAGAATCAGCCCCAGCATTTT,CASSYTRENQPQHF
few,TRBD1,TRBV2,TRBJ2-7,TGTGCCAGCAGTGGCCTATCAATACGGGAGCAGGGGGCAAGGGGAAAGCAGTACTTC,CASSGLSIREQGARGKQYF
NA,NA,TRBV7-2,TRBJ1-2,TGTGCCAGCAGCTTAGCGTCAAGAGATGGCTACACCTTC,CASSLASRDGYTF
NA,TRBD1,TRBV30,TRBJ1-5,TGTGCCTGGACCCCCAGACCGGGACAGGGTAACTTTCAGCCCCAGCATTTT,CAWTPRPGQGNFQPQHF
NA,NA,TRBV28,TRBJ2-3,TGTGCCAGCAGTTCCGCGGACAGTGGGGATACGCAGTATTTT,CASSSADSGDTQYF
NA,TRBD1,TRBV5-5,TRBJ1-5,TGTGCCAGCAGCTTGGGACAGGGTATAGGTCAGCCCCAGCATTTT,CASSLGQGIGQPQHF
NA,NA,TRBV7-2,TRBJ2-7,TGTGCCACCGATGACCAGGACAAGAGCTCCTACGAGCAGTACTTC,CATDDQDKSSYEQYF
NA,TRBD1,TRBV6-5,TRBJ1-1,TGTGCCAGCAGTCCGACAGGGAATGAGAGAGGTGAAGCTTTCTTT,CASSPTGNERGEAFF
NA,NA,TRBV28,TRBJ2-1,TGTGCCAGCAGCCCCGGCCCGCTTAGCGGCCACAATGAGCAGTTCTTC,CASSPGPLSGHNEQFF
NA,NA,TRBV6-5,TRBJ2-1,TGTGCCAGCAGTCAAACTCGAGATGTAGACAATGAGCAGTTCTTC,CASSQTRDVDNEQFF
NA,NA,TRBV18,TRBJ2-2,TGTGCCAGCTCCGCCCCACTTGGCGCGAACACCGGGGAGCTGTTTTTT,CASSAPLGANTGELFF
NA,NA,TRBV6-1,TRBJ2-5,TGTGCCAGCACGTATGCTTGGGAGACCCAGTACTTC,CASTYAWETQYF
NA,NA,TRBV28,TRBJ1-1,TGTGCCAGCAGTTTGGCCGGGGTCGCAGTAAACACTGAAGCTTTCTTT,CASSLAGVAVNTEAFF
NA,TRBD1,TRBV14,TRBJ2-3,TGTGCCAGCAGTCGCCGGGACAGAGGCACAGATACGCAGTATTTT,CASSRRDRGTDTQYF
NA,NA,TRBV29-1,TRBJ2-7,TGCAGCGTGGATGACGGGTACGAGCAGTACTTC,CSVDDGYEQYF
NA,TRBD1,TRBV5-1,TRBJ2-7,TGCGCCAGCAGCGGACGACAGGGTGGCCACGAGCAGTACTTC,CASSGRQGGHEQYF
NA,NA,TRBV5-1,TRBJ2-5,TGCGCCAGCAGCTTGGTAGCGGACCAAGAGACCCAGTACTTC,CASSLVADQETQYF
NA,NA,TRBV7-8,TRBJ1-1,TGTGCCAGCAGCTCCCCGCGGAAGGGAACCACTGAAGCTTTCTTT,CASSSPRKGTTEAFF
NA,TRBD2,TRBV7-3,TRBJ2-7,TGTGCCAGCAGCTTAACCGGGACTAGCGGGAGGGCGGGGTCCTACGAGCAGTACTTC,CASSLTGTSGRAGSYEQYF
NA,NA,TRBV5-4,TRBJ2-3,TGTGCCAGCAGCTTGGACGCAGGGGGCACAGATACGCAGTATTTT,CASSLDAGGTDTQYF
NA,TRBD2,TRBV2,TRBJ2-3,TGTGCCAGCAGCGGCGGACTAGCGGGAGAAGGCACAGATACGCAGTATTTT,CASSGGLAGEGTDTQYF
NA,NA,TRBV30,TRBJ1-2,TGTGCCTGGAGTGTACAGCCAGAGAGCTATGGCTACACCTTC,CAWSVQPESYGYTF
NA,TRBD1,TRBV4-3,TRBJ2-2,TGCGCCAGCAGCCAAGATCTAGGACAGGGAGGGAACACCGGGGAGCTGTTTTTT,CASSQDLGQGGNTGELFF
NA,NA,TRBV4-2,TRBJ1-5,TGTGCCAGCAGCCGCAATGGAGGGAATCAGCCCCAGCATTTT,CASSRNGGNQPQHF
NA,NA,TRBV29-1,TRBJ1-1,TGCAGCGTTGCGTACAGATCGAACACTGAAGCTTTCTTT,CSVAYRSNTEAFF
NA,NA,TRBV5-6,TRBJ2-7,TGTGCCAGCAGCCCCCCTTCAACCTACGAGCAGTACTTC,CASSPPSTYEQYF
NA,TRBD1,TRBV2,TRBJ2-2,TGTGCCAGCTGTAGAGACAGGGGGCGCGTGGACACCGGGGAGCTGTTTTTT,CASCRDRGRVDTGELFF
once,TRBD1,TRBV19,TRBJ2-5,TGTGCCAGTAGCACGGGGACAGAAGAGACCCAGTACTTC,CASSTGTEETQYF
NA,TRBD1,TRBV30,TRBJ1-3,TGTGCCTGGGCCCCAGGGGGCGGAAACACCATATATTTT,CAWAPGGGNTIYF
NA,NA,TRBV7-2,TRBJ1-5,TGTGCCAGCAGCGCAGAGGGACGAAACAATCAGCCCCAGCATTTT,CASSAEGRNNQPQHF
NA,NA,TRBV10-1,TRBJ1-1,TGCGCCAGCAGTGGTAAGGGGTTCACTGAAGCTTTCTTT,CASSGKGFTEAFF
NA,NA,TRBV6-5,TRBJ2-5,TGTGCCAGCACCCCCCCCCAGGGGGGGGAGACCCAGTACTTC,CASTPPQGGETQYF
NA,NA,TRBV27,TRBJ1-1,TGTGCCAGCAGTTCGCGGACCCTCACTGAAGCTTTCTTT,CASSSRTLTEAFF
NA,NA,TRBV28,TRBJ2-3,TGTGCCAGCAGTATAAACAGGGTCGCCTATGGGGATACGCAGTATTTT,CASSINRVAYGDTQYF
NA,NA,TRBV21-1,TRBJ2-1,TGTGCCAGCATCCCCTGGGGCAGGGGGCTATCCTACAATGAGCAGTTCTTC,CASIPWGRGLSYNEQFF
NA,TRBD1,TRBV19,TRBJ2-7,TGTGCCAGTAGTATCTCCCTGGGGACAGTCTACGAGCAGTACTTC,CASSISLGTVYEQYF
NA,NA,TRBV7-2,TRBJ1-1,TGTGCCAGCAGAACCATCCTCGACGGGGGAAACACTGAAGCTTTCTTT,CASRTILDGGNTEAFF
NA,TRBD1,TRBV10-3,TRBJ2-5,TGTGCCATCAGGGGACAGGGGCAAGAGACCCAGTACTTC,CAIRGQGQETQYF
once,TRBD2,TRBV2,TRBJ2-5,TGTGCCAGCACCGAACTAGCGCTTGTGGAGACCCAGTACTTC,CASTELALVETQYF
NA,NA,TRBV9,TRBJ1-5,TGTGCCAGCAGCGTAGAAGGGGGGCGTCAGCCCCAGCATTTT,CASSVEGGRQPQHF
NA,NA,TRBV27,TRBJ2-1,TGTGCCAGCAGCCCTCCGGGGACCCCGCAGTTCTTC,CASSPPGTPQFF
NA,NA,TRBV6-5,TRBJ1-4,TGTGCCAGCAGTTCCCGAACGGGAGACGAAAAACTGTTTTTT,CASSSRTGDEKLFF
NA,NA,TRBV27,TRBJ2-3,TGTGCCAGCAGTTTATTATCGGGAGCAGCAGATACGCAGTATTTT,CASSLLSGAADTQYF
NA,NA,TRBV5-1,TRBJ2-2,TGCGCCAGCAGCTTGGCCGTAGGGTTCACCGGGGAGCTGTTTTTT,CASSLAVGFTGELFF
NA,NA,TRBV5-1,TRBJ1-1,TGCGCCAGCAGCCCCGGAGGACTCGGAGCTTTCTTT,CASSPGGLGAFF
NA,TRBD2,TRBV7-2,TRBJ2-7,TGTGCCAGCAGCCCACGTTTAGCGGGGACCATAGGGCGCGAGCAGTACTTC,CASSPRLAGTIGREQYF
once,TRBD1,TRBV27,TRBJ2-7,TGTGCCAGCAGTTTCTGGACAGGGGGCCCCTACGAGCAGTACTTC,CASSFWTGGPYEQYF
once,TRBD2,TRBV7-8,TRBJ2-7,TGTGCCAGCAGCTTAGGTAGCGGGCCAGACTACGAGCAGTACTTC,CASSLGSGPDYEQYF